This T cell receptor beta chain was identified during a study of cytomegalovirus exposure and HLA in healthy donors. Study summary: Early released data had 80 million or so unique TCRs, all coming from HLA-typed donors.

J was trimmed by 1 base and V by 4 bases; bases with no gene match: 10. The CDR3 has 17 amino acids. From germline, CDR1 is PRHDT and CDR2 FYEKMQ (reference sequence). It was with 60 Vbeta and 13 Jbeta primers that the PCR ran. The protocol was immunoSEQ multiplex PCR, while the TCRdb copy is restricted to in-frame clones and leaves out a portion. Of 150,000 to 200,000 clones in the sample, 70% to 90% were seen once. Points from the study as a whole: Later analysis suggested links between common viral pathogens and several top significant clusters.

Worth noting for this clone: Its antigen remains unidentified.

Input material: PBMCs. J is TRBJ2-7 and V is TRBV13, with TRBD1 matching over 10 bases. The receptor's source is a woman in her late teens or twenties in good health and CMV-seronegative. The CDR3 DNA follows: TGTGCCAGCAGCTCTCCCTCAGGGACAGGGGAGTCCTACGAGCAGTACTTC. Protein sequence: CASSSPSGTGESYEQYF.